This TCR beta chain is drawn from a study of cytomegalovirus exposure and HLA in healthy donors. Vbeta (60) and Jbeta (13) primers were used in the PCR. Generated by immunoSEQ multiplex PCR, the TCRdb table keeps only in-frame clones and is missing some. The data hold about 160,000 clones, with 84% observed a single time. This clone was recorded a few times. The antigen remains undetermined. V shed 2 bases and J shed 3 bases, with 11 bases lying between them. The CDR3 has 15 residues. The germline gives CDR1 LNHDA, CDR2 SQIVND (reference sequence). Overall study findings and caveats: By HLA locus, TCR association rates varied in a later analysis, with DRB1 showing the most and HLA-C the fewest.

The chain couples TRBV19 to TRBJ1-3; D is undetermined. The receptor comes from a man in his thirties or forties in good health and CMV-seronegative. The sequenced sample was PBMCs. This chain's CDR3 is CASSIRPEFGNTIYF. The DNA of the CDR3 is TGTGCCAGTAGTATACGGCCGGAGTTTGGAAACACCATATATTTT.